This T cell receptor beta chain is from a study of cytomegalovirus exposure and HLA in healthy donors. Primers: 60 Vbeta forward and 13 Jbeta reverse. TCRdb keeps only in-frame clones here, not all; method: immunoSEQ multiplex PCR. The sample lists 110,000 or so clones; about 64% were seen once. V was cut by 3 bases and J by 5 bases, with 10 bases left in between. Germline assignment: CDR1 ENHRY and CDR2 SYGVKD. CDR3 length: 13 amino acids. V is TRBV10-3 and J is TRBJ1-1; D may be TRBD1 (5 bases). Sample: PBMCs. This clonotype was sampled from a man between 18 and 35 years old in good health and CMV-seropositive. CDR3 amino acids: CAISDVGGTEAFF. DNA of the CDR3: TGTGCCATCAGTGATGTGGGGGGGACTGAAGCTTTCTTT.